These T cell receptor beta chains were read from a single sample in a study of cytomegalovirus exposure and HLA in healthy donors. Sequencing was performed with immunoSEQ multiplex PCR; in TCRdb, only in-frame clones are kept and a portion is missing. Here the sample spans about 140,000 clones, approximately 71% being singletons. The sample was PBMCs. Receptors were obtained from a man aged 35-49 years in good health and CMV-seronegative. Each CDR3 is given with its conserved first and last residue. D genes are given only for firm matches. For some rows the clone size is stated as once, few or many, or as a class when expanded; others skip it.

j_call | clone_size | v_call | d_call | cdr3_nt | cdr3_aa
TRBJ1-5 | - | TRBV7-2 | TRBD1 | TGTGCCAGCAGCGCGACCGACAGGGGTTGGAATCAGCCCCAGCATTTT | CASSATDRGWNQPQHF
TRBJ1-3 | - | TRBV5-1 | - | TGCGCCAGCAGCTTGAGTACAGCTGGAAACACCATATATTTT | CASSLSTAGNTIYF
TRBJ2-2 | - | TRBV7-6 | - | TGTGCCAGCAGCGGCAGGGTTAACACCGGGGAGCTGTTTTTT | CASSGRVNTGELFF
TRBJ1-2 | - | TRBV5-5 | - | TGTGCCAGCAGCCTGAGGCTGGACTATGGCTACACCTTC | CASSLRLDYGYTF
TRBJ2-7 | - | TRBV7-7 | - | TGTGCCAGCAGCTTAGTCATCTACGAGCAGTACTTC | CASSLVIYEQYF
TRBJ1-4 | - | TRBV5-1 | - | TGCGCCAGCAGCCCTCAACCGGCAGGGCGGGGAAATAATGAAAAACTGTTTTTT | CASSPQPAGRGNNEKLFF
TRBJ1-4 | - | TRBV11-2 | TRBD1 | TGTGCCAGCAGCCCCCTCCAGGGGGCGCTTGAAAAACTGTTTTTT | CASSPLQGALEKLFF
TRBJ2-4 | - | TRBV7-6 | - | TGTGCCAGCAGTTCTTACTCCCTCGGGGGCATTCAGTACTTC | CASSSYSLGGIQYF
TRBJ1-2 | once | TRBV29-1 | - | TGCAGCGTTGAAAGCGGAAGAAGAGGCTACACCTTC | CSVESGRRGYTF
TRBJ1-2 | - | TRBV7-2 | TRBD1 | TGTGCCAGCAGCTTAGGTGCAGGGGGTAACTATGGCTACACCTTC | CASSLGAGGNYGYTF
TRBJ2-7 | - | TRBV11-3 | TRBD2 | TGTGCCAGCAGCCCGGGGGGGAAAGGTGGCTACGAGCAGTACTTC | CASSPGGKGGYEQYF